This is a list of T cell receptor beta chains from one sample in a study of tumor-infiltrating lymphocytes in primary liver carcinoma. TCRdb recomputed calls from the multiplex PCR reads with MiXCR, one row per CDR3 protein. In the table there are fewer than 350,000 distinct CDR3 sequences, over 55% of which are singletons. Specimen: peripheral blood. Every receptor here comes from a man aged 35 to 55 with primary liver carcinoma and hepatitis B virus infection. CDR3s include the opening cysteine and the closing phenylalanine or tryptophan. D genes are given only for firm matches. Only part of the rows carry a size: once, few, many, or a class if the clone is expanded.

NA	TRBJ1-5	16	TRBV5-6	NA	TGTGCCAGCAGCTTGGACCGGGACCATAGCAATCAGCCCCAGCATTTT	CASSLDRDHSNQPQHF
NA	TRBJ2-5	13	TRBV10-3	NA	TGTGCCATCAACCTCGGGAGAGGAGAGACCCAGTACTTC	CAINLGRGETQYF
NA	TRBJ2-2	15	TRBV5-5	NA	TGTGCCAGCAGCCTGGAGTGGGAGGACACCGGGGAGCTGTTTTTT	CASSLEWEDTGELFF
NA	TRBJ2-7	16	TRBV5-5	NA	TGTTCCAGCAGCCCCCTGGGCGGTAGACAGCCCTACGAGCAGTACTTC	CSSSPLGGRQPYEQYF
once	TRBJ1-2	15	TRBV6-5	NA	TGTGCCAGCGGCCCCGGCCGGGTACAGGACTATGGCTACATCTTC	CASGPGRVQDYGYIF
once	TRBJ1-6	16	TRBV14	TRBD1	TGTGCTAGCAGCCTCTACAGGGGGGTCAATAATTCACGCCTCCACTTT	CASSLYRGVNNSRLHF
NA	TRBJ2-5	12	TRBV11-1	NA	TGTGCCAGTGGCTTAAGAGGGAAGGACCAGTACTTC	CASGLRGKDQYF
few	TRBJ1-5	19	TRBV4-2	TRBD1	TGTGCCAGCAGCCAATGGTCGGACCCGGGGACAGGGGGCGATCAGCCCCAGCATTTT	CASSQWSDPGTGGDQPQHF
NA	TRBJ1-1	14	TRBV5-1	NA	TGCGCCAGCAGCTTGAAACAGGCGAACACTGAAGCTTTCTTT	CASSLKQANTEAFF
NA	TRBJ2-2	15	TRBV9	NA	TGTGCCAGCAGCGTACTCGGACAGAACACCGGGGAGCTGTTTTTT	CASSVLGQNTGELFF
many	TRBJ2-1	17	TRBV29-1	TRBD2	TGCAGCGTTGAAAGGTTGATCGGCGGGAGAGATGGTGGTGAGCAGTTCTTC	CSVERLIGGRDGGEQFF
many	TRBJ1-2	15	TRBV12-3/TRBV12-4	NA	TGTGCCAGCGGAACGTCGGGGGGATTTAACAATGGCTACACCTTC	CASGTSGGFNNGYTF
NA	TRBJ2-7	18	TRBV4-1	NA	TGCGCCAGCAGCCAAGAATTCTACCCTAACGCTCAACGCTACGAGCAGTACTTC	CASSQEFYPNAQRYEQYF
NA	TRBJ2-2	15	TRBV6-5	NA	TGTGCCACCAGTTCTCAGTCGGTTGTAACCGGGGAGCTGTTTTTT	CATSSQSVVTGELFF
few	TRBJ2-7	19	TRBV4-3	TRBD2	TGCGCCAGCAGCCAAGGTACACCGGGACTAGCGGGAGACTCCTACGAGCAGTACTTC	CASSQGTPGLAGDSYEQYF
NA	TRBJ2-3	15	TRBV2	NA	TGTGCCAGCAGTGAAGTAGCCAGGAGCACAGATACGCAGTATTTT	CASSEVARSTDTQYF
NA	TRBJ2-5	14	TRBV7-2	NA	TGTGCCAGCAGCTCCCGATTTGGACAAGAGACCCAGTACTTC	CASSSRFGQETQYF
NA	TRBJ1-2	12	TRBV12-3/TRBV12-4	NA	TGTGCCAGCACCACAAAACCTATAGGCTACACCTTC	CASTTKPIGYTF
NA	TRBJ2-5	15	TRBV20-1	NA	TGCAGTGCTGGGATCTTTGGGGGCCCCCAAGAGACCCAGTACTTC	CSAGIFGGPQETQYF
NA	TRBJ1-1	16	TRBV28	NA	TGTGCCAGCAGTCGACCGCATGGGAAAACGAACACTGAAGCTTTCTTT	CASSRPHGKTNTEAFF